The rows below give T cell receptor beta chains drawn from one sample of a study of human T cells and chemical hapten exposure. TCRdb analysed the RACE reads with MiXCR anew, one entry per CDR3 protein. The sample yields 38,000 or so distinct CDR3 sequences, around 7.6% seen once. The sequenced sample was whole blood, obtained in connection with sensitization to the hapten diphenylcyclopropenone (DPC). These receptors came from a woman between 45 and 65 years old with alopecia areata. Some clones in this sample may be carry-over from other donors' samples. CDR3s include the opening cysteine and the closing phenylalanine or tryptophan. Fields, in order: V gene, D gene, J gene, clone size, CDR3 DNA, CDR3 protein. A D gene is named only where the DNA matches it firmly. Size values are once, few and many counts, or a class for expanded clones, and some rows have none.

v_gene: TRBV5-1; d_gene: .; j_gene: TRBJ1-3; abundance: few; CDR3nt: TGCGCCAGCAACGAGACAGCCCGAAACACCATATATTTT; CDR3aa: CASNETARNTIYF
v_gene: TRBV20-1; d_gene: .; j_gene: TRBJ2-7; abundance: few; CDR3nt: TGCAGTGCTCCACTAACCGGAGGCAGGCCAGGGGAGCAGTACTTC; CDR3aa: CSAPLTGGRPGEQYF
v_gene: TRBV11-3; d_gene: TRBD2; j_gene: TRBJ2-1; abundance: many; CDR3nt: TGTGCCAGCAGCTTAGTGATAGCGGGACCTGGGAATGAGCAGTTCTTC; CDR3aa: CASSLVIAGPGNEQFF
v_gene: TRBV5-1; d_gene: .; j_gene: TRBJ1-2; abundance: many; CDR3nt: TGCGCCAGCAGTTTGGACGCACAGGGTAGAGACTATGGCTACACCTTC; CDR3aa: CASSLDAQGRDYGYTF
v_gene: TRBV19; d_gene: TRBD1; j_gene: TRBJ2-7; abundance: many; CDR3nt: TGTGCCACCTCACGGACAGGGATCAACCACGAGCAGTACTTC; CDR3aa: CATSRTGINHEQYF
v_gene: TRBV12-3/TRBV12-4; d_gene: .; j_gene: TRBJ2-7; abundance: many; CDR3nt: TGTGCCAGCAGTTTCTCAGGAACGGGGGAGCAGTACTTC; CDR3aa: CASSFSGTGEQYF
v_gene: TRBV29-1; d_gene: TRBD2; j_gene: TRBJ2-5; abundance: many; CDR3nt: TGCAGCGTTCGGTCTAGCGGGAGAGAGACCCAGTACTTC; CDR3aa: CSVRSSGRETQYF
v_gene: TRBV20-1; d_gene: TRBD1; j_gene: TRBJ1-2; abundance: few; CDR3nt: TGCAGTGGGACGAAGGGACAGGGAAGACCTGGCTACACCTTC; CDR3aa: CSGTKGQGRPGYTF
v_gene: TRBV2; d_gene: TRBD2; j_gene: TRBJ2-5; abundance: .; CDR3nt: TGTGCCAGCAGCCCCGTCCAGGCGGGAGGGACCCAGTACTTC; CDR3aa: CASSPVQAGGTQYF
v_gene: TRBV6-6; d_gene: .; j_gene: TRBJ1-5; abundance: many; CDR3nt: TGTGCCAGCAGCTTGGGCCAGCCCCAGCATTTT; CDR3aa: CASSLGQPQHF
v_gene: TRBV25-1; d_gene: .; j_gene: TRBJ1-1; abundance: few; CDR3nt: TGTGCCAGCAGTGGAGGGGCTAACACTGAAGCTTTCTTT; CDR3aa: CASSGGANTEAFF
v_gene: TRBV2; d_gene: .; j_gene: TRBJ1-2; abundance: many; CDR3nt: TGTGCCGGCCGGGACTACACCTTC; CDR3aa: CAGRDYTF
v_gene: TRBV10-3; d_gene: TRBD2; j_gene: TRBJ2-7; abundance: many; CDR3nt: TGTGCCATCAGGACTAGCGGGAGCGACGAGCAGTACTTC; CDR3aa: CAIRTSGSDEQYF
v_gene: TRBV10-3; d_gene: TRBD2; j_gene: TRBJ2-7; abundance: many; CDR3nt: TGTGCCATCAGTGAGTCGAAGTCTAGAGGGAGGGCCCAATACTACGAGCAGTACTTC; CDR3aa: CAISESKSRGRAQYYEQYF
v_gene: TRBV6-4; d_gene: .; j_gene: TRBJ1-1; abundance: many; CDR3nt: TGTGCCAGCAGTGAACAGGATTACACTGAAGCTTTCTTT; CDR3aa: CASSEQDYTEAFF
v_gene: TRBV7-6; d_gene: TRBD2; j_gene: TRBJ2-7; abundance: many; CDR3nt: TGTGCCAGCAGCCAAGCGGGAGAGGGCTACGAGCAGTACTTC; CDR3aa: CASSQAGEGYEQYF
v_gene: TRBV12-3/TRBV12-4; d_gene: .; j_gene: TRBJ1-1; abundance: many; CDR3nt: TGTGCCAGCAGCTCCCCGGGACATCTCACTGAAGCTTTCTTT; CDR3aa: CASSSPGHLTEAFF
v_gene: TRBV7-6; d_gene: .; j_gene: TRBJ2-7; abundance: few; CDR3nt: TGTGCCAGCAGCTTAGAAACAGGTTTCGGCTACGAGCAGTACTTC; CDR3aa: CASSLETGFGYEQYF
v_gene: TRBV29-1; d_gene: TRBD1; j_gene: TRBJ2-7; abundance: few; CDR3nt: TGCAGCGTTGGGTCTGGGACAGGGCTCGAGCAGTACTTC; CDR3aa: CSVGSGTGLEQYF
v_gene: TRBV28; d_gene: .; j_gene: TRBJ1-2; abundance: many; CDR3nt: TGTGCCAGTCAAGCGGGGGCCTATGGCTACACCTTC; CDR3aa: CASQAGAYGYTF
v_gene: TRBV4-2; d_gene: .; j_gene: TRBJ1-1; abundance: .; CDR3nt: TGTGCCAGCAGCCAAGATGGAGTGGGCACTGAAGCTTTCTTT; CDR3aa: CASSQDGVGTEAFF
v_gene: TRBV29-1; d_gene: .; j_gene: TRBJ2-1; abundance: few; CDR3nt: TGCAGCGTTGAAGATCGTGTCGGGTCGCGGTACAATGAGCAGTTCTTC; CDR3aa: CSVEDRVGSRYNEQFF
v_gene: TRBV4-2; d_gene: .; j_gene: TRBJ2-7; abundance: many; CDR3nt: TGTGCCAGCAGCCAAGATCAAGGCTATGACGAGCAGTACTTC; CDR3aa: CASSQDQGYDEQYF
v_gene: TRBV4-2; d_gene: TRBD1; j_gene: TRBJ2-7; abundance: many; CDR3nt: TGTGCCAGCAGCCTCCCGGGACAGGGGGCATACGAGCAGTACTTC; CDR3aa: CASSLPGQGAYEQYF
v_gene: TRBV5-1; d_gene: .; j_gene: TRBJ2-5; abundance: .; CDR3nt: TGCGCCAGCAGCTTGGCGGGGGCCAAAGAGACCCAGTACTTC; CDR3aa: CASSLAGAKETQYF
v_gene: TRBV7-6; d_gene: .; j_gene: TRBJ2-1; abundance: many; CDR3nt: TGTGCCAGCAGCTTACTCGACCGTACCAGCTCCTACAATGAGCAGTTCTTC; CDR3aa: CASSLLDRTSSYNEQFF
v_gene: TRBV30; d_gene: .; j_gene: TRBJ1-2; abundance: few; CDR3nt: TGTGCCTGGAAGTCGGGACTCTTTGCTTCATTC; CDR3aa: CAWKSGLFASF
v_gene: TRBV4-3; d_gene: TRBD2; j_gene: TRBJ2-2; abundance: few; CDR3nt: TGCGCCAGCAGCCAAGATTCGGGAAGCGGGGGACCCTCCACCGGGGAGCTGTTTTTT; CDR3aa: CASSQDSGSGGPSTGELFF
v_gene: TRBV5-6; d_gene: TRBD2; j_gene: TRBJ2-1; abundance: many; CDR3nt: TGTGCCAGCAGCCCGAGGCTTAGCGGGAGGGCCTACAATGAGCAGTTCTTC; CDR3aa: CASSPRLSGRAYNEQFF
v_gene: TRBV6-2/TRBV6-3; d_gene: TRBD2; j_gene: TRBJ2-2; abundance: .; CDR3nt: TGTGCCAGCAGTTCCCCCGGGACTAGCGGGAGCACCGGGGAGCTGTTTTTT; CDR3aa: CASSSPGTSGSTGELFF
v_gene: TRBV6-1; d_gene: .; j_gene: TRBJ2-7; abundance: many; CDR3nt: TGTGCCAGCAGTGAAACCCGCTCGGCCTACGAGCAGTACTTC; CDR3aa: CASSETRSAYEQYF
v_gene: TRBV7-2; d_gene: .; j_gene: TRBJ2-5; abundance: .; CDR3nt: TGTGCCAGCAGCTTATCCGAAGAGACCCAGTACTTC; CDR3aa: CASSLSEETQYF
v_gene: TRBV29-1; d_gene: .; j_gene: TRBJ2-1; abundance: .; CDR3nt: TGCAGCGCCCGTGGAACTGCTGAATACAATGAGCAGTTCTTC; CDR3aa: CSARGTAEYNEQFF
v_gene: TRBV7-2; d_gene: .; j_gene: TRBJ2-7; abundance: many; CDR3nt: TGTGCCAGCAGCTTATTGTCCCAAGGGCCTATCGTCGAGCAGTACTTC; CDR3aa: CASSLLSQGPIVEQYF
v_gene: TRBV7-9; d_gene: .; j_gene: TRBJ2-5; abundance: .; CDR3nt: TGTGCCAGCACCGACCCAGGGGTCCAAGAGACCCAGTACTTC; CDR3aa: CASTDPGVQETQYF
v_gene: TRBV7-2; d_gene: TRBD1; j_gene: TRBJ1-5; abundance: medium-sized; CDR3nt: TGTGCCAGCAGCCGGGACAGGGATCAGCCCCAGCATTTT; CDR3aa: CASSRDRDQPQHF
v_gene: TRBV7-9; d_gene: .; j_gene: TRBJ2-2; abundance: many; CDR3nt: TGTGCCAGCAGCCCTACCGGGAACACCGGGGAGCTGTTTTTT; CDR3aa: CASSPTGNTGELFF
v_gene: TRBV6-2/TRBV6-3; d_gene: .; j_gene: TRBJ2-1; abundance: many; CDR3nt: TGTGCCAGCAGATGGACGAGCTCCTACAATGAGCAGTTCTTC; CDR3aa: CASRWTSSYNEQFF
v_gene: TRBV28; d_gene: .; j_gene: TRBJ1-2; abundance: many; CDR3nt: TGTGCCAGCAGTTTGAGAGGCAAGACGTATGGCTACACCTTC; CDR3aa: CASSLRGKTYGYTF
v_gene: TRBV29-1; d_gene: .; j_gene: TRBJ2-3; abundance: few; CDR3nt: TGCAGCGTTGAAGGGGGCCCCGGAGGACGAGATACGCAGTATTTT; CDR3aa: CSVEGGPGGRDTQYF
v_gene: TRBV9; d_gene: .; j_gene: TRBJ2-2; abundance: .; CDR3nt: TGTGCCAGCAGCGCCCCCGTAGGGTTTTTT; CDR3aa: CASSAPVGFF
v_gene: TRBV18; d_gene: TRBD1; j_gene: TRBJ1-2; abundance: many; CDR3nt: TGTGCCAGCTCAAAGGACAGGGGATATGGCTACACCTTC; CDR3aa: CASSKDRGYGYTF
v_gene: TRBV18; d_gene: .; j_gene: TRBJ2-5; abundance: many; CDR3nt: TGTGCCAGCTCACCACTACAAGGAGAGACCCAGTACTTC; CDR3aa: CASSPLQGETQYF
v_gene: TRBV30; d_gene: TRBD1; j_gene: TRBJ1-5; abundance: many; CDR3nt: TGTGCCTGGAGTATCCCAGGGGGAAGTCAGCCCCAGCATTTT; CDR3aa: CAWSIPGGSQPQHF
v_gene: TRBV29-1; d_gene: .; j_gene: TRBJ1-5; abundance: many; CDR3nt: TGCAGCGCTAGAGAGAGGGGTTACAATCAGCCCCAGCATTTT; CDR3aa: CSARERGYNQPQHF
v_gene: TRBV27; d_gene: TRBD1; j_gene: TRBJ1-6; abundance: many; CDR3nt: TGTGCCGGTTCGACAGGGGGTTCCCCTAATTCACCCCTCCACTTT; CDR3aa: CAGSTGGSPNSPLHF
v_gene: TRBV7-6; d_gene: TRBD2; j_gene: TRBJ2-1; abundance: .; CDR3nt: TGTGCCAGCAGCTTTCAGGCTAGCGGGATCGGTGAGCAGTTCTTC; CDR3aa: CASSFQASGIGEQFF
v_gene: TRBV7-8; d_gene: TRBD1; j_gene: TRBJ1-2; abundance: many; CDR3nt: TGTGCCAGCAGCTTAGAGGCAGGGGGCACCGACTATGGCTACACCTTC; CDR3aa: CASSLEAGGTDYGYTF